These 13 T cell receptor beta chains originate from one sample sequenced in a study of OX40 agonist ivuxolimab in advanced cancers. Method: immunoSEQ multiplex PCR; TCRdb's copy keeps in-frame clones and lacks some. The data show 60,000 or so clones, roughly 87% seen once. Sequenced material: CD4+ or CD8+ T cells sorted from blood, taken in a trial of the OX40 agonist ivuxolimab. These receptor sequences come from an adult with an advanced solid tumor such as melanoma, head and neck, liver or kidney cancer.

The chain is built from TRBV6-6 and TRBJ2-7; tentatively, D is TRBD1 (6 bases). This CDR3 is 14 amino acids long. CDR1 and CDR2 from the germline V gene are MNHNY and SVGAGI (reference sequence). With 5 bases removed from V and 0 bases from J, the gap between germline ends came to 11 bases. CDR3 in amino acids: CASSPDRSSYEQYF. CDR3 nucleotides: TGTGCCAGCAGTCCCGACAGGAGCTCCTACGAGCAGTACTTC.

The rearrangement uses TRBV7-6 and TRBJ2-7; 7 bases are a match to TRBD2. The V gene end was trimmed by 5 bases and the J gene end by 1 base; junction bases not matched to a gene: 8. The CDR3 is 15 amino acids. CDR1 SGHVS and CDR2 FNYEAQ come from the germline V gene. The CDR3 sequence is CASSPAEAGSYEQYF. CDR3 DNA sequence: TGTGCCAGCAGCCCCGCAGAAGCGGGGTCCTACGAGCAGTACTTC.

This clone was found once. This sequence joins TRBV5-4 and TRBJ2-2; the D is unclear. Germline lookup yields CDR1 SGHNT and CDR2 YYREEE (reference sequence). Between the trimmed V and J ends, which lost 4 bases and 7 bases, there was a span of 17 bases. The CDR3 covers 15 residues. The CDR3 loop reads CASSPVLTSGGELFF. CDR3 bases: TGTGCCAGCAGCCCGGTGTTGACATCCGGCGGGGAGCTGTTTTTT.

V is TRBV27 and J is TRBJ1-6, with a weak D call TRBD1 (5 bases). CDR3 size: 17 residues. V was clipped by 1 base and J by 5 bases, with 15 bases between them. The germline gives CDR1 MNHEY, CDR2 SMNVEV (reference sequence). This CDR3 reads CASSLFLTGRDNSPLHF. CDR3 bases: TGTGCCAGCAGTTTATTTTTAACCGGCAGGGATAATTCACCCCTCCACTTT.

J is TRBJ2-4 and V is TRBV6-1; D possibly matches TRBD1 or TRBD2 (5 bases each). Looked up from germline, CDR1 is MNHNS and CDR2 is SASEGT. The CDR3 length is 15 residues. Trimming took off 11 bases at V and 0 bases at J, with 17 bases between the two ends. The CDR3 loop is CASHQTGLAKNIQYF. Written as DNA, the CDR3 is TGTGCCTCCCACCAGACGGGGCTAGCCAAAAACATTCAGTACTTC.

Here the CDR3 DNA reads TGTGCCAGTAGTAACGGGGAGGCTCTAATAGGTGAGCAGTTCTTC. As protein: CASSNGEALIGEQFF. The rearrangement joins TRBV19 to TRBJ2-1; maybe TRBD2 (6 bases). V lost 4 bases, J lost 9 bases, and 19 bases lay in between. The CDR3 totals 15 residues. Germline V gene lookup returns CDR1 LNHDA and CDR2 SQIVND (reference sequence).

J is TRBJ1-1 and V is TRBV9, with TRBD1 matching 8 bases. The V segment lost 3 bases and the J segment 0 bases; nucleotides outside the gene matches: 4. Germline V CDR1 and CDR2: SGDLS, YYNGEE. This CDR3 has 15 residues. The CDR3 nucleotides read TGTGCCAGCAGCGCTTGGACAGGGATGAACACTGAAGCTTTCTTT. This sequence encodes CASSAWTGMNTEAFF.

This clone came up once. V usage is TRBV25-1 and J usage is TRBJ1-2; TRBD1 matches 8 bases. The V segment lost 1 base and the J segment 8 bases; nucleotides outside the gene matches: 12. This CDR3 has 16 amino acids. Germline V lookup: CDR1 MGHDK, CDR2 SYGVNS. The chain's CDR3 is CASSEFGTGGSYGYTF. For the CDR3, the DNA is TGTGCCAGCAGTGAATTCGGCACAGGGGGGTCCTACGGCTACACCTTC.

This chain links TRBV28 with TRBJ1-2; D ambiguous. The ends were cut back, 6 bases at V and 0 bases at J, with 5 bases in the middle. Germline V gene sequence: CDR1 MDHEN, CDR2 SYDVKM. The CDR3 spans 12 residues. CDR3 region: CASSNSNYGYTF. The CDR3 DNA reads TGTGCCAGCAGCAACTCTAACTATGGCTACACCTTC.

The chain combines TRBV10-3 with TRBJ1-4; 9 bases fit TRBD1. Trimming cost V 10 bases and J 4 bases; bases outside gene matches: 4. Germline V gene sequence: CDR1 ENHRY, CDR2 SYGVKD. The CDR3 runs 13 residues. The chain's CDR3 is CATRGQGNEKLFF. In DNA, the CDR3 is TGTGCCACGCGGGGACAGGGTAATGAAAAACTGTTTTTT.

The rearrangement joins TRBV19 to TRBJ2-3; 8 bases match TRBD1. Germline V gene sequence: CDR1 LNHDA, CDR2 SQIVND (reference sequence). V was clipped by 1 base and J by 4 bases; unmatched bases: 4. The CDR3 extends over 15 amino acids. The CDR3 loop is CASSIGTGIADTQYF. The DNA for the CDR3 is TGTGCCAGTAGTATAGGGACAGGGATCGCAGATACGCAGTATTTT.

This clone was seen only a few times. Here the CDR3 reads CASSSYRAREVQETQYF. The CDR3, as DNA: TGTGCCAGCAGCTCTTACCGGGCCCGAGAGGTCCAAGAGACCCAGTACTTC. The chain recombines TRBV7-9 with TRBJ2-5; D uncertain. The CDR3 is made up of 17 amino acids. Germline-derived CDR1 and CDR2 are SEHNR and FQNEAQ (reference sequence). Trimming pared 4 bases from V and 1 base from J, leaving 19 bases between. Variable domain in full (rest from reference TRBV7-9 and TRBJ2-5): DTGVSQNPRHKITKRGQNVTFRCDPISEHNRLYWYRQTLGQGPEFLTYFQNEAQLEKSRLLSDRFSAERPKGSFSTLEIQRTEQGDSAMYLCASSSYRAREVQETQYFGPGTRLLVL.

The chain combines TRBV6-1 with TRBJ2-5, with D perhaps TRBD1 (5 bases). This CDR3 is 15 amino acids long. Germline V gene lookup returns CDR1 MNHNS and CDR2 SASEGT. Deletions cut 3 bases from V and 0 bases from J, with 11 bases between. The CDR3 coding sequence is TGTGCCAGCAGTGACATGACAGCCAACCAAGAGACCCAGTACTTC. Translated, it gives CASSDMTANQETQYF.